Listed below are T cell receptor beta chains from one sample, sequenced in a study of high-grade serous ovarian cancer treatment subgroups. The assay was immunoSEQ multiplex PCR, and TCRdb's table has in-frame clones only and misses some. The profile shows some 33,000 clones, around three quarters of them singletons. The source material was tumor tissue. These receptors were taken from a human donor with high-grade serous ovarian cancer. CDR3s include the opening cysteine and the closing phenylalanine or tryptophan. D genes are given only for firm matches. Only part of the rows carry a size: once, few, many, or a class if the clone is expanded.

V gene	D gene	clone size	J gene	CDR3 DNA	CDR3 protein
TRBV7-7	-	-	TRBJ2-5	TGTGCCAGCAGCTTAGGGGCAGAAGAGACCCAGTACTTC	CASSLGAEETQYF
TRBV7-9	-	-	TRBJ1-4	TGTGCCAGCACCCCACCAGGACAGTTGAATGAAAAACTGTTTTTT	CASTPPGQLNEKLFF
TRBV11-2	-	-	TRBJ2-1	TGTGCCAGCAGCAGAAACCCTATGTATGAGCAGTTCTTC	CASSRNPMYEQFF
TRBV11-1	-	-	TRBJ2-5	TGTGCCAGCAGCCCTTCTTGGGCGGCCCCCGCGGAGACCCAGTACTTC	CASSPSWAAPAETQYF
TRBV7-7	-	-	TRBJ1-1	TGTGCCAGCAGCTTGACAGAGAACACTGAAGCTTTCTTT	CASSLTENTEAFF
TRBV4-3	TRBD1	-	TRBJ1-3	TGCGCCAGCAGCCAGAGTACTACAGGGGCCGGTGGAAACACCATATATTTT	CASSQSTTGAGGNTIYF
TRBV28	-	once	TRBJ1-3	TGTGCCAGCCGAAAGGATTTAAGGGTGCTCTCTGGAAACACCATATATTTT	CASRKDLRVLSGNTIYF
TRBV7-9	-	once	TRBJ2-7	TGTGCCAGCAGCTTAGAACCGAACGAGCAGTACTTC	CASSLEPNEQYF
TRBV11-3	-	-	TRBJ2-7	TGTGCCAGCAGCTTAGTCGAGGGGTCTAGCTCCGAGCAGTACTTC	CASSLVEGSSSEQYF
TRBV5-6	-	-	TRBJ2-7	TGTGCCAGCAGAGCGGCCTCCTACGAGCAGTACTTC	CASRAASYEQYF
TRBV19	TRBD1	-	TRBJ1-5	TGTGCCAGTAGTATATACAGGGGTTTAGGGAATCAGCCCCAGCATTTT	CASSIYRGLGNQPQHF
TRBV30	-	once	TRBJ2-1	TGTGCCTGGAAAGGCGGGGCCGACCAGGGGTCCTACAATGAGCAGTTCTTC	CAWKGGADQGSYNEQFF
TRBV2	-	-	TRBJ2-7	TGTGCCAGCAGTCCGCGCTGGAGGGCGAGTAGCTACGAGCAGTACTTC	CASSPRWRASSYEQYF
TRBV28	-	-	TRBJ2-5	TGTGCCAGCAGTTTAGGACCCCCCCCGGCCCAGTACTTC	CASSLGPPPAQYF
TRBV7-2	TRBD2	-	TRBJ2-5	TGTGCCAGCAGCTTAGGGGGCCCAGCGGGAGCAGAGACCCAGTACTTC	CASSLGGPAGAETQYF
TRBV7-9	-	-	TRBJ2-7	TGTGCCAGCAGCCCCCCGGACAGCTCCTACGAGCAGTACTTC	CASSPPDSSYEQYF
TRBV4-2	-	-	TRBJ2-1	TGTGCCAGCAGCCAATCTCGGGGCGGAAATGAGCAGTTCTTC	CASSQSRGGNEQFF
TRBV18	TRBD1	-	TRBJ1-5	TGTGCCAGCTCACAGGCCCAAACAGGGGATCAGCCCCAGCATTTT	CASSQAQTGDQPQHF
TRBV5-1	TRBD1	-	TRBJ2-3	TGCGCCAGCAGCCCCAGGACAGGGGTGGTGGATACGCAGTATTTT	CASSPRTGVVDTQYF
TRBV4-3	-	few	TRBJ1-1	TGCGCCAGCAGCCGGAACAGGGACACTGAAGCTTTCTTT	CASSRNRDTEAFF
TRBV2	TRBD1	-	TRBJ2-1	TGTGCCAGCAATGGACAGGGAGACAATGAGCAGTTCTTC	CASNGQGDNEQFF
TRBV10-2	-	-	TRBJ2-2	TGCGCCATGCTTAACAGGGAGTTGGGCACCGGGGAGCTGTTTTTT	CAMLNRELGTGELFF
TRBV28	-	-	TRBJ1-5	TGTGCCAGCCATTTTGGGACTGGAAGAGATCAGCCCCAGCATTTT	CASHFGTGRDQPQHF